The 28 T cell receptor beta chains given below trace back to one sample, sequenced in a study of blood T cell repertoires in COVID-19 (dated by TCRdb to about 2020). The library relied on the immunoSEQ multiplex PCR assay. The table was pulled from immuneACCESS by TCRdb, which kept in-frame rearrangements only. Such tables lose some clones; where checked, under half of the loss comes from unresolved V genes, and the rest has no known cause. The sample table contains approximately 100,000 clones; only one count was recorded for approximately 87% of them. Clones ranked in the top ten supply about 18% of the sample. Sequencing was done on a sample of peripheral blood. These TCRs come from a woman aged 55 to 70 with acute or convalescent COVID-19.

The CDR3 loop reads CASTPLAGVTDTQYF. The CDR3 DNA reads TGTGCCAGCACTCCACTAGCGGGGGTCACAGATACGCAGTATTTT. This chain joins TRBV5-4 and TRBJ2-3; TRBD2 matches 11 bases. The CDR3 has 15 amino acids. CDR1 SGHNT and CDR2 YYREEE come from the germline V gene (reference sequence). J was trimmed by 2 bases and V by 6 bases; bases with no gene match: 5.

This rearrangement joins TRBV3-1 (or the pseudogene TRBV3-2) to TRBJ1-6; D is unresolved. Germline CDR1 reads LGHDT; CDR2 reads YNNKEL (reference sequence). The V end was cut by 3 bases, the J end by 6 bases, with 9 bases between. The CDR3 covers 14 residues. The CDR3 coding sequence is TGTGCCAGCAGCCAGGCACAGTTTAATTCACCCCTCCACTTT. This sequence encodes CASSQAQFNSPLHF.

V and J are TRBV2 and TRBJ2-2, with TRBD2 as a possible D gene (5 bases). CDR1 SNHLY and CDR2 FYNNEI come from the germline V gene. The CDR3 length is 14 residues. The germline V and J ends were trimmed by 3 bases and 7 bases, with 12 bases remaining between them. CDR3 DNA sequence: TGTGCCAGCAGTGATTACGGGGTGGGCGGGGAGCTGTTTTTT. This gives the protein CASSDYGVGGELFF.

The chain uses TRBV18 and TRBJ2-1; 12 bases agree with TRBD2. V dropped 4 bases and J dropped 4; count of bases not matched to a gene: 8. CDR3 size: 17 residues. The V gene's germline CDR1 is KGHSH and CDR2 LQKENI. CDR3 in DNA: TGTGCCAGCTCACAGACTAGCGGGAGCCTCTTTTACAATGAGCAGTTCTTC. It specifies CASSQTSGSLFYNEQFF.

The gene calls are TRBV7-9 and TRBJ2-3, with 13 bases matching TRBD2. Unmatched junction bases numbered 8, after V lost 6 bases and J lost 2 bases. Germline V CDR1 and CDR2: SEHNR, FQNEAQ (reference sequence). This CDR3 is 17 amino acids long. The CDR3 sequence: CASSLLGLAGDTDTQYF. The CDR3 DNA reads as TGTGCCAGCAGTTTACTCGGACTAGCGGGGGACACAGATACGCAGTATTTT.

This clone came up a few times. The chain carries TRBV6-6 and TRBJ1-1, with D perhaps TRBD1 (6 bases). V gave up 7 bases and J gave up 7 bases, with 16 bases separating them. Germline assignment: CDR1 MNHNY and CDR2 SVGAGI (reference sequence). This CDR3 has 13 amino acids. CDR3 nucleotides: TGTGCCAGCACAGACAGGCCCGGGTTTGAAGCTTTCTTT. Translated: CASTDRPGFEAFF.

This chain connects TRBV28 to TRBJ2-7; TRBD2 matches 13 bases. Germline CDR1 is MDHEN and CDR2 is SYDVKM. The CDR3 is 20 amino acids. Trimming took 6 bases from V and 1 from J; bases not matched to a gene: 18. The CDR3 DNA sequence: TGTGCCAGCAGCCCACGGGGCACTAGCGGGAGGGCCGGCTCATCCTACGAGCAGTACTTC. It codes for CASSPRGTSGRAGSSYEQYF.

This clone was counted a single time. The rearrangement joins TRBV7-6 to TRBJ1-1; TRBD1 agrees at 9 bases. Germline V gives CDR1 SGHVS, CDR2 FNYEAQ. The V gene end was trimmed by 5 bases and the J gene end by 1 base; junction bases not matched to a gene: 14. The CDR3 contains 18 residues. CDR3 in amino acids: CASSRKPGQGWENTEAFF. As DNA, the CDR3 is TGTGCCAGCAGCAGGAAGCCGGGACAGGGTTGGGAGAACACTGAAGCTTTCTTT.

The chain recombines TRBV5-5 with TRBJ1-4; a weak D match, TRBD1 (6 bases). CDR1 SGHKS and CDR2 YYEKEE come from the germline V gene (reference sequence). CDR3 length: 15 amino acids. Deletions cut 4 bases from V and 5 bases from J, with 15 bases between. The CDR3 DNA follows: TGTGCCAGCAGCCGTTACAGGGTAGAAAATGAAAAACTGTTTTTT. This encodes CASSRYRVENEKLFF.

The chain recombines TRBV3-1 (or the pseudogene TRBV3-2) with TRBJ1-2; D not resolved. Trimming left V 0 bases short and J 2 bases short, with 13 bases between. The CDR3 length is 16 residues. Germline values: CDR1 LGHDT, CDR2 YNNKEL (reference sequence). In nucleotides, the CDR3 is TGTGCCAGCAGCCAAGATCGGGTATCACTGAACTATGGCTACACCTTC. It encodes CASSQDRVSLNYGYTF.

The CDR3: CASSQDPWTGTIQYF. DNA for the CDR3: TGCGCCAGCAGCCAAGATCCCTGGACAGGGACGATTCAGTACTTC. The gene calls are TRBV4-1 and TRBJ2-4; 8 bases match TRBD1. Germline loops: CDR1 MGHRA, CDR2 YSYEKL. The CDR3 length is 15 residues. Trimming removed 0 bases from V and 10 bases from J; junction bases left unmatched: 8.

This clone was counted only a few times. V usage is TRBV19 and J usage is TRBJ1-5; possibly TRBD1 for D (5 bases). The ends were cut back, 10 bases at V and 1 base at J, with 17 bases in the middle. From germline, CDR1 is LNHDA and CDR2 SQIVND (reference sequence). This CDR3 region has 15 residues. The CDR3 DNA follows: TGTGCCACCTCCTTGCGGGGGGTCAGCAATCAGCCCCAGCATTTT. Encoded protein: CATSLRGVSNQPQHF.

The J gene is TRBJ1-2, the V gene TRBV11-2; 10 bases are shared with TRBD1. V lost 5 bases and J lost 6; bases outside the gene matches: 3. The CDR3 contains 13 residues. Germline CDR1 SGHAT, CDR2 FQNNGV. The CDR3 DNA reads as TGTGCCAGCAGCCCGACAGGGGGCGATGGCTACACCTTC. It encodes CASSPTGGDGYTF.

The chain combines TRBV21-1 with TRBJ1-1; the table assigns TRBD1, which was not confirmed against the DNA. TRBV21-1 is a pseudogene. CDR3 length equals 18 residues. The chain's CDR3 is CASSSRDTLAFENTEAFF. DNA for the CDR3: TGTGCCAGCAGCTCCCGAGACACCTTGGCCTTCGAGAACACTGAAGCTTTCTTT.

The rearrangement uses TRBV7-8 and TRBJ2-7; 8 bases are a match to TRBD2. CDR1 SGHVS and CDR2 FQNEAQ come from the germline V gene. After removal of 4 bases from V and 0 bases from J, the junction contained 8 bases not matched to a gene. This CDR3 spans 16 amino acids. CDR3 nucleotides: TGTGCCAGCAGCTCTTTTGGCGGGGGGAGCTCCTACGAGCAGTACTTC. Translated: CASSSFGGGSSYEQYF.

The genes are TRBV6-5 and TRBJ1-1; a weak D match, TRBD1 (5 bases). Looked up from germline, CDR1 is MNHEY and CDR2 is SVGAGI. V was cut by 5 bases and J by 6 bases, with 10 bases left in between. CDR3 size: 12 residues. The CDR3 bases are TGTGCCAGCAGTACCGGACATGCTGAAGCTTTCTTT. Translated, it gives CASSTGHAEAFF.

The chain couples TRBV5-6 to TRBJ2-7; 12 nucleotides match TRBD1. The J segment lost 4 bases and the V segment lost 3 bases, leaving 5 bases of the junction unmatched. The CDR3 is 15 amino acids. Germline V gene sequence: CDR1 SGHDT, CDR2 YYEEEE. Here the CDR3 reads CASSSGTGGFYEQYF. CDR3 in DNA: TGTGCCAGCAGCTCGGGGACAGGGGGCTTTTACGAGCAGTACTTC.

This chain joins TRBV24-1 and TRBJ2-3, with D tentatively TRBD1 (6 bases). There are 14 residues in the CDR3. V shed 3 bases and J shed 4 bases, with 10 bases lying between them. Germline-derived CDR1 and CDR2 are KGHDR and SFDVKD. CDR3 in amino acids: CATSDNRDADTQYF. As DNA, the CDR3 is TGTGCCACCAGTGATAACAGGGACGCAGATACGCAGTATTTT.

The chain has TRBV28 and TRBJ1-5; 7 nucleotides agree with TRBD1. This CDR3 is built from 19 residues. The V and J ends lost 6 bases and 1 base, in that order; junction bases with no gene match: 18. Germline V gives CDR1 MDHEN, CDR2 SYDVKM. CDR3 amino acids: CASSYPPDRRGLSNQPQHF. The CDR3, as DNA: TGTGCCAGCAGCTATCCCCCGGACAGGAGGGGGCTAAGCAATCAGCCCCAGCATTTT.

The gene calls are TRBV6-2 or TRBV6-3 and TRBJ2-5; 11 bases fit TRBD2. Germline V CDR1 and CDR2: MNHEY, SVGEGT. The CDR3 has 16 residues. After removal of 6 bases from V and 5 bases from J, the junction contained 11 bases not matched to a gene. The CDR3 DNA is TGTGCCAGCAGCACCTTATTTAGCGGGGGGGCGGAGACCCAGTACTTC. This encodes CASSTLFSGGAETQYF.

V and J are TRBV30 and TRBJ1-2; the D gene is possibly TRBD1 (6 bases). CDR3 size: 15 residues. Per the germline V gene, CDR1 is GTSNPN and CDR2 is SVGIG (reference sequence). V lost 4 bases and J lost 6, with 21 bases in between. The CDR3 region has the DNA TGTGCCTGGACCGAGACAGGATTGGGGCTGGATGGCTACACCTTC. Protein: CAWTETGLGLDGYTF.

The chain is built from TRBV11-2 and TRBJ1-3; TRBD1 matches 7 bases. Germline CDR1 reads SGHAT; CDR2 reads FQNNGV. Trimming took 5 bases from V and 3 from J; bases not matched to a gene: 4. The CDR3 covers 14 residues. Here the CDR3 reads CASSVTGVGNTIYF. CDR3 nucleotide sequence: TGTGCCAGCAGCGTTACAGGGGTTGGAAACACCATATATTTT.

The chain joins TRBV25-1 to TRBJ2-5; D is unclear. The germline V gene encodes CDR1 MGHDK and CDR2 SYGVNS. Trimming left V 4 bases short and J 5 bases short, with 11 bases between. The CDR3 loop spans 13 amino acids. The CDR3 DNA reads TGTGCCAGCAGTGGGTCAGGCTTGGAGACCCAGTACTTC. Its protein product is CASSGSGLETQYF.

The V call is TRBV3-1 (or the pseudogene TRBV3-2), the J call TRBJ1-4; TRBD1 agrees at 8 bases. The CDR3 has 15 amino acids. Trimming cost V 4 bases and J 11 bases; bases outside gene matches: 12. CDR1 and CDR2 (germline): LGHDT, YNNKEL (reference sequence). CDR3 nucleotide sequence: TGTGCCAGCAGCCTAGCCGGACAGGGATCGTGGAAACTGTTTTTT. It encodes CASSLAGQGSWKLFF.

The CDR3 spells CASRLAGGGTQYF. The CDR3 coding sequence is TGTGCCAGCAGACTTGCCGGAGGCGGAACGCAGTATTTT. V gene TRBV28 combines with J gene TRBJ2-3; D may be TRBD2 (5 bases). This CDR3 comprises 13 residues. Germline V gene lookup returns CDR1 MDHEN and CDR2 SYDVKM. The germline V and J ends were trimmed by 6 bases and 9 bases, with 16 bases remaining between them.

The rearrangement uses TRBV19 and TRBJ2-3; D is possibly TRBD2 (5 bases). The germline V and J ends were trimmed by 5 bases and 0 bases, with 18 bases remaining between them. CDR1 and CDR2 from the germline V gene are LNHDA and SQIVND (reference sequence). The CDR3 runs 17 residues. CDR3 loop: CASSYQFRGSSTDTQYF. The DNA for the CDR3 is TGTGCCAGTAGTTACCAGTTCCGGGGATCTAGCACAGATACGCAGTATTTT.

The V call is TRBV30, the J call TRBJ2-5, with TRBD2 matching over 11 bases. The CDR3 consists of 12 residues. From germline, CDR1 is GTSNPN and CDR2 SVGIG (reference sequence). After removal of 7 bases from V and 5 bases from J, the junction contained 3 bases not matched to a gene. The CDR3: CASTSGVETQYF. The CDR3 DNA reads as TGTGCCTCGACTAGCGGGGTTGAGACCCAGTACTTC.

This clone has a handful of counts. The J gene is TRBJ2-7, the V gene TRBV2; D remains unclear. Germline lookup yields CDR1 SNHLY and CDR2 FYNNEI. V lost 4 bases to trimming and J lost 6 bases, with 7 bases between them. The CDR3 consists of 11 residues. The CDR3 DNA follows: TGTGCCAGCAGTGGGAGTTCCGAGCAGTACTTC. It is translated as CASSGSSEQYF. Looking up the rest from reference TRBV2 and TRBJ2-7 gives the full variable domain: EPEVTQTPSHQVTQMGQEVILRCVPISNHLYFYWYRQILGQKVEFLVSFYNNEISEKSEIFDDQFSVERPDGSNFTLKIRSTKLEDSAMYFCASSGSSEQYFGPGTRLTVT.